This T cell receptor (beta chain) was documented in a study of beta chain features in type 1 diabetes. This CDR3 is 15 amino acids long. The V end lost 2 bases, the J end lost 2 bases, and 9 bases lay between the germline ends. Germline CDR1 is SNHLY and CDR2 is FYNNEI. The investigators reverse transcribed all of the isolated RNA, so they sequenced expressed TCRB transcripts. Produced via immunoSEQ multiplex PCR; TCRdb's table is partial and in-frame only. The sample lists about 930,000 clones, roughly 15% occurring once. Blood was collected once per donor into heparin, averaging around 120 mL. Findings and limits, study-wide: cDNA-based sequencing might over-represent cells highly expressing TCR. It was among patients, rather than healthy donors, that naive, central memory and Treg TCRB repertoires appeared more similar. There was no resolution here of whether HLA type influences TCRB rearrangement.

This clone was seen more than once but under ten times. The antigen remains undetermined. Sequences were obtained from naive CD4+ T cells from blood. The receptor was derived from a woman aged 18-30 years in good health. The chain employs TRBV2 and TRBJ2-2, with D possibly TRBD2 on 6 matching bases. CDR3 amino acids: CASSESGLNTGELFF. In nucleotides, the CDR3 is TGTGCCAGCAGTGAATCGGGACTTAACACCGGGGAGCTGTTTTTT.